This note documents a single T cell receptor (beta chain) sequence. Its specificity is unknown. The V end lost 1 base, the J end lost 0 bases, and 13 bases lay between the germline ends. Looked up from germline, CDR1 is DFQATT and CDR2 is SNEGSKA (reference sequence). The CDR3 runs to 16 residues. This specimen comes from a study of blood T cells in healthy people across ages. Study results and limitations: PBMCs were not sorted, which prevented a conclusive comparison of naive versus antigen-experienced cells.

The authors ran a second PCR of 7 to 11 cycles using a sample-barcoded 5' primer and a J-beta primer mix. TCRdb itself ran the 5' RACE reads through MiXCR, one entry per CDR3 protein. The table includes over 1.5 million distinct CDR3 sequences, 49% detected once. The chain uses TRBV20-1 and TRBJ2-1; D call uncertain. The clonotype originates from a woman aged 40 to 50 in good health. The sample consisted of blood. The CDR3: CSARGIASVSYNEQFF. Here the CDR3 DNA reads TGCAGTGCTAGAGGAATTGCTTCCGTCTCCTACAATGAGCAGTTCTTC.